Following are 10 T cell receptor beta chains from one sample sequenced in a study of T cell responses to AZD1222 COVID-19 vaccine. The data were produced by immunoSEQ multiplex PCR, yet TCRdb's version contains in-frame clones alone and is incomplete. The sample has about 140,000 clones. Sequencing was done on a sample of peripheral blood. Receptors were obtained from an adult in good health.

The chain joins TRBV4-1 to TRBJ1-1; D possibly corresponds to TRBD1 (5 bases). V was shortened by 10 bases and J by 10 bases, with 16 bases between the two germline ends. Germline V gives CDR1 MGHRA, CDR2 YSYEKL. This CDR3 spans 11 amino acids. The CDR3 nucleotides are TGCGCCACCCTTGGCGGGGGAAGAGCTTTCTTT. Translated, it gives CATLGGGRAFF.

The chain combines TRBV20-1 with TRBJ1-2; a weak D match, TRBD1 (6 bases). Trimming cost V 3 bases and J 6 bases, with 11 bases left between them. This CDR3 is built from 12 residues. The germline gives CDR1 DFQATT, CDR2 SNEGSKA (reference sequence). The CDR3 DNA follows: TGCAGTGCTAGTGGACAGAGGCATGGCTACACCTTC. Translating it yields CSASGQRHGYTF.

The chain uses TRBV18 and TRBJ2-1, with 8 bases that match TRBD2. The germline gives CDR1 KGHSH, CDR2 LQKENI. The CDR3 covers 15 residues. The ends lost 4 bases at V and 2 bases at J; junction bases unmatched: 4. The CDR3 is CASSRSAGAYNEQFF. In nucleotides, the CDR3 is TGTGCCAGCTCACGCTCAGCGGGGGCCTACAATGAGCAGTTCTTC.

The chain has TRBV6-5 and TRBJ2-7; a possible D gene is TRBD1 (6 bases). Germline lookup yields CDR1 MNHEY and CDR2 SVGAGI. The CDR3 loop spans 14 amino acids. Trimming stripped 8 bases from V and 3 bases from J, with 17 bases between. The CDR3 DNA sequence: TGTGCCAGCCAATATAATGACAGGAACTACGAGCAGTACTTC. Residues: CASQYNDRNYEQYF.

This sequence joins TRBV11-3 and TRBJ1-1, with TRBD1 as a possible D gene (5 bases). Trimming took 1 base from V and 7 from J, leaving 10 bases between them. Germline V gene data show CDR1 as SGHNT and CDR2 as YENEEA. This CDR3 has 13 residues. The CDR3 protein is CASSLVKGFEAFF. The CDR3, as DNA: TGTGCCAGCAGCTTAGTGAAGGGGTTTGAAGCTTTCTTT.

This chain uses TRBV4-1 with TRBJ1-1; D gene unclear. Between the trimmed V and J ends, which lost 4 bases and 1 base, there was a span of 22 bases. The CDR3 sequence is 18 residues long. Germline assignment: CDR1 MGHRA and CDR2 YSYEKL. The CDR3 reads CASSRQGKGSLRNTEAFF. The CDR3 DNA is TGCGCCAGCAGCCGCCAAGGGAAAGGGAGTTTACGGAACACTGAAGCTTTCTTT.

The chain employs TRBV6-5 and TRBJ1-5, with D perhaps TRBD1 (6 bases). This CDR3 has 15 residues. CDR1 and CDR2 (germline): MNHEY, SVGAGI. V lost 7 bases to trimming and J lost 6 bases, with 19 bases between them. In DNA, the CDR3 is TGTGCCAGCATCAGAACTGCAGGGGCTGTTCAGCCCCAGCATTTT. Its translation: CASIRTAGAVQPQHF.

This chain links TRBV7-2 with TRBJ2-4, with D uncertain. Per germline, CDR1 SGHTA and CDR2 FQGNSA. CDR3 length equals 16 residues. V lost 5 bases to trimming and J lost 3 bases, with 17 bases between them. DNA of the CDR3: TGTGCCAGCAGCCCGACCGTAGGAATGGGCAAAAACATTCAGTACTTC. It yields the protein CASSPTVGMGKNIQYF. Looking up the rest from reference TRBV7-2 and TRBJ2-4 gives the full variable domain: GAGVSQSPSNKVTEKGKDVELRCDPISGHTALYWYRQSLGQGLEFLIYFQGNSAPDKSGLPSDRFSAERTGGSVSTLTIQRTQQEDSAVYLCASSPTVGMGKNIQYFGAGTRLSVL.

The V call is TRBV5-1, the J call TRBJ2-1; D may correspond to TRBD1 or TRBD2 (6 bases each). Germline V gene sequence: CDR1 SGHRS, CDR2 YFSETQ. The CDR3 runs to 17 residues. Trimming shortened V by 3 bases and J by 1 base, and 17 bases separated the two germline ends. CDR3 loop: CASSSGQWGASYNEQFF. CDR3 sequence (DNA): TGCGCCAGCAGCTCGGGGCAGTGGGGGGCTTCCTACAATGAGCAGTTCTTC.

The chain has TRBV7-8 and TRBJ1-2; 9 nucleotides match TRBD1. The CDR3 totals 14 residues. V lost 5 bases and J lost 8; bases outside the gene matches: 9. Per the germline V gene, CDR1 is SGHVS and CDR2 is FQNEAQ. The CDR3 nucleotides are TGTGCCAGCAGCCCTGAAGGGACAGGGCGAGGCTACACCTTC. Residues: CASSPEGTGRGYTF.